This TCR beta chain appears in the sequencing data of a study of blood T cell repertoires in COVID-19. CDR1 is LGHDT, CDR2 YNNKEL, per germline (reference sequence). V was clipped by 0 bases and J by 8 bases, with 10 bases between them. This CDR3 contains 13 residues. Repertoires were generated with immunoSEQ multiplex PCR, while TCRdb's copy carries only in-frame clones and drops some. Found here are 80,000 or so clones, approximately 78% of them singletons; the top ten hold roughly a sixth. The chain uses TRBV3-1 (or the pseudogene TRBV3-2) and TRBJ1-2, with D unclear. The sequence was collected from an elderly woman with acute or convalescent COVID-19. Sequences were obtained from peripheral blood. CDR3 residues: CASSQDGREGYTF. The CDR3 nucleotides read TGTGCCAGCAGCCAAGACGGAAGGGAGGGCTACACCTTC.